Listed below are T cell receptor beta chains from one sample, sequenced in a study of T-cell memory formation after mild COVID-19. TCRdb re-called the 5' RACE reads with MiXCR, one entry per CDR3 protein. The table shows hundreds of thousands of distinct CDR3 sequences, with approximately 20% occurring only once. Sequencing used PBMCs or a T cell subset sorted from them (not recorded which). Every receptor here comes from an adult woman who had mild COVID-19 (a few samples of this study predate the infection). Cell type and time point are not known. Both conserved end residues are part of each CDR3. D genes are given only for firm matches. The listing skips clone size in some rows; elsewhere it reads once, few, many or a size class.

CASSHNEQFF | TGTGCCAGCAGCCACAATGAGCAGTTCTTC | TRBJ2-1 | - | TRBV7-9 | -
CAIRPDSRNTEAFF | TGTGCCATCAGGCCAGATAGCAGGAACACTGAAGCTTTCTTT | TRBJ1-1 | - | TRBV10-3 | -
CASSLDLLYNEQFF | TGTGCCAGCAGCTTAGATCTATTATACAATGAGCAGTTCTTC | TRBJ2-1 | many | TRBV7-9 | -
CASSFGRGETQYF | TGTGCCAGCAGTTTTGGCAGGGGAGAGACCCAGTACTTC | TRBJ2-5 | few | TRBV2 | -
CASASTGTYGYTF | TGCGCCAGCGCTTCGACAGGGACCTATGGCTACACCTTC | TRBJ1-2 | - | TRBV5-1 | TRBD1
CATRDRDKESYTF | TGTGCCACCAGGGACCGGGACAAAGAAAGCTACACCTTC | TRBJ1-2 | - | TRBV24-1 | -
CASSFLGEDTQYF | TGTGCCAGCAGTTTCCTCGGGGAAGATACGCAGTATTTT | TRBJ2-3 | few | TRBV12-3/TRBV12-4 | -
CASSLGGAGDADTQYF | TGTGCCAGCAGCTTAGGGGGGGCAGGCGATGCAGATACGCAGTATTTT | TRBJ2-3 | - | TRBV7-2 | -
CSVSVGVEQYF | TGCAGTGTCTCCGTAGGAGTTGAGCAGTACTTC | TRBJ2-7 | - | TRBV20-1 | -
CASSLGPASEGDTEAFF | TGTGCCAGCAGCTTAGGGCCAGCTTCTGAAGGGGACACTGAAGCTTTCTTT | TRBJ1-1 | - | TRBV7-9 | -
CASSLDSGGFREKLFF | TGCGCCAGCAGCTTGGACTCGGGGGGGTTTAGGGAAAAACTGTTTTTT | TRBJ1-4 | - | TRBV5-1 | -
CASSYRRQGSNEKLFF | TGTGCCAGCAGTTACCGAAGACAGGGCTCGAATGAAAAACTGTTTTTT | TRBJ1-4 | - | TRBV6-6 | TRBD1
CASSLPKRGSSYEQYF | TGTGCCAGCAGCCTACCTAAGCGGGGGAGCTCCTACGAGCAGTACTTC | TRBJ2-7 | - | TRBV7-8 | TRBD2
CAWSEKYEQYF | TGTGCCTGGAGTGAGAAATACGAGCAGTACTTC | TRBJ2-7 | - | TRBV30 | -
CSARGETVKETQYF | TGCAGTGCTCGGGGCGAGACAGTAAAAGAGACCCAGTACTTC | TRBJ2-5 | few | TRBV20-1 | -
CASSLGTATDTQYF | TGTGCCAGCAGCCTCGGGACTGCAACAGATACGCAGTATTTT | TRBJ2-3 | many | TRBV5-5 | -
CASSLDRRKPLLYTEAFF | TGTGCCAGCAGTCTGGACAGGCGAAAACCACTCCTGTACACTGAAGCTTTCTTT | TRBJ1-1 | few | TRBV7-6 | TRBD1
CASSYRQGGQETQYF | TGTGCCAGCAGCTATCGACAGGGCGGCCAAGAGACCCAGTACTTC | TRBJ2-5 | few | TRBV7-6 | TRBD1
CASSTDRDLNYEQYF | TGTGCCAGCAGTACGGACAGGGACCTAAACTACGAGCAGTACTTC | TRBJ2-7 | - | TRBV2 | TRBD1
CASSRQAGWETQYF | TGTGCCAGCAGCCGACAAGCGGGTTGGGAGACCCAGTACTTC | TRBJ2-5 | - | TRBV7-9 | -
CSAISGTSVNYGYTF | TGCAGTGCTATTAGCGGGACCAGCGTTAACTATGGCTACACCTTC | TRBJ1-2 | few | TRBV20-1 | -
CASSPNRGPPLHF | TGTGCCAGCAGTCCCAACAGGGGTCCACCCCTCCACTTT | TRBJ1-6 | few | TRBV7-2 | TRBD1
CASRIAGQVGAPYEQYF | TGTGCCAGCCGTATCGCCGGACAGGTCGGAGCCCCCTACGAGCAGTACTTC | TRBJ2-7 | - | TRBV27 | TRBD1
CSASLGGTYEQYF | TGCAGTGCTAGTTTGGGCGGGACCTACGAGCAGTACTTC | TRBJ2-7 | - | TRBV20-1 | -
CASSGRGLAGTYNEQFF | TGTGCCAGCAGCGGACGGGGACTAGCGGGGACGTACAATGAGCAGTTCTTC | TRBJ2-1 | few | TRBV11-2 | TRBD2
CASSLGGLGTGELFF | TGTGCCAGCAGCTTGGGAGGACTAGGTACCGGGGAGCTGTTTTTT | TRBJ2-2 | few | TRBV5-4 | TRBD2
CASSDVTGENYTQYF | TGTGCCAGCAGCGATGTGACAGGGGAGAACTATACGCAGTATTTT | TRBJ2-3 | few | TRBV7-3 | TRBD1
CASRAPQGYTEAFF | TGTGCCAGCAGAGCCCCCCAGGGTTACACTGAAGCTTTCTTT | TRBJ1-1 | few | TRBV6-2/TRBV6-3 | -
CASSFRLFETQYF | TGTGCCAGCAGCTTTCGGTTGTTCGAGACCCAGTACTTC | TRBJ2-5 | - | TRBV7-6 | -
CASSFLAGEEYTQYF | TGTGCCAGCAGCTTCCTAGCGGGAGAAGAATATACGCAGTATTTT | TRBJ2-3 | - | TRBV7-3 | TRBD2
CASSWRGLAGVSEGDIQYF | TGTGCCAGCAGCTGGCGGGGGCTAGCGGGAGTAAGTGAGGGGGACATTCAGTACTTC | TRBJ2-4 | - | TRBV11-2 | TRBD2
CATSDRHGGEKLFF | TGTGCCACCAGTGATCGACACGGCGGGGAAAAACTGTTTTTT | TRBJ1-4 | few | TRBV24-1 | -
CASSLAGLSYNEQFF | TGTGCCAGCAGCTTAGCGGGGCTCTCCTACAATGAGCAGTTCTTC | TRBJ2-1 | few | TRBV7-2 | -
CASSYTGTAGFSYNEQFF | TGTGCCAGCAGTTACACCGGGACAGCAGGCTTCTCCTACAATGAGCAGTTCTTC | TRBJ2-1 | - | TRBV6-2/TRBV6-3 | TRBD1
CASSQGGRYEQYF | TGTGCCAGCAGCCAAGGCGGGAGATACGAGCAGTACTTC | TRBJ2-7 | few | TRBV3-1 | TRBD2
CASSVWDRLMNTEAFF | TGTGCCAGTAGTGTCTGGGACCGACTCATGAACACTGAAGCTTTCTTT | TRBJ1-1 | - | TRBV19 | -
CASSARDRDTGELFF | TGTGCCAGCAGCGCCCGGGACAGGGACACCGGGGAGCTTTTTTTT | TRBJ2-2 | - | TRBV7-9 | TRBD1
CAWSAGVQETQYF | TGTGCCTGGAGTGCTGGGGTCCAAGAGACCCAGTACTTC | TRBJ2-5 | - | TRBV30 | -
CSALSGSEETQYF | TGCAGTGCCCTTAGCGGGAGTGAAGAGACCCAGTACTTC | TRBJ2-5 | few | TRBV20-1 | TRBD2
CASSPKRSATSYNEQFF | TGTGCCAGCTCACCAAAGCGAAGTGCAACCTCCTACAATGAGCAGTTCTTC | TRBJ2-1 | few | TRBV18 | -
CASSLGSEDTEAFF | TGTGCCAGCAGTCTCGGGTCGGAGGACACTGAAGCTTTCTTT | TRBJ1-1 | - | TRBV6-5 | -
CASSFPAGVSGANVLTF | TGTGCCAGCAGCTTCCCGGCCGGGGTTTCTGGGGCCAACGTCCTAACTTTC | TRBJ2-6 | - | TRBV7-9 | -
CASSPRLRAGGVVPYEQYF | TGTGCCAGCTCACCACGTCTGAGAGCGGGAGGAGTGGTTCCCTACGAGCAGTACTTC | TRBJ2-7 | few | TRBV18 | TRBD2
CASSVREGRYTF | TGTGCCAGCAGCGTTCGGGAGGGTCGCTACACCTTC | TRBJ1-2 | few | TRBV7-9 | -
CASSLAAGTVGPVYGYTF | TGCGCCAGCAGCTTGGCCGCTGGGACAGTCGGACCCGTCTATGGCTACACCTTC | TRBJ1-2 | - | TRBV5-1 | TRBD1
CASGRNPAYEQYF | TGTGCCAGCGGCAGGAACCCCGCCTACGAGCAGTACTTC | TRBJ2-7 | few | TRBV28 | -
CASSLGIASSLLPGELFF | TGCGCCAGCAGCTTGGGAATAGCCTCTAGTCTATTACCCGGGGAGCTGTTTTTT | TRBJ2-2 | many | TRBV5-1 | -
CASSTYGRRMEAFF | TGCGCCAGCAGCACCTACGGACGTAGAATGGAAGCTTTCTTT | TRBJ1-1 | few | TRBV5-1 | -
CAGSGRSYNEQFF | TGTGCCGGGAGCGGGCGGTCCTACAATGAGCAGTTCTTC | TRBJ2-1 | many | TRBV7-9 | -
CASSYSKEGAGSPLHF | TGTGCCAGCAGTTACTCGAAGGAGGGGGCGGGTTCACCCCTCCACTTT | TRBJ1-6 | - | TRBV6-6 | TRBD1
CASSPRSAQETQYF | TGCGCCAGCAGCCCGCGATCCGCGCAAGAGACCCAGTACTTC | TRBJ2-5 | - | TRBV5-1 | -